This is a list of T cell receptor beta chains from one sample in a study of CD8 T cells in ankylosing spondylitis. A single record per CDR3 protein comes from TCRdb applying MiXCR to the 5' RACE reads. Among a few hundred thousand distinct CDR3 sequences listed, approximately 10% were seen once. The sequenced sample was blood, either unsorted or a sorted T cell fraction (not recorded which). The receptors here all came from a female donor with ankylosing spondylitis or in good health (not recorded which). Both conserved end residues are part of each CDR3. A D gene is named only where the DNA matches it firmly. Expanded clones get a size class; other rows say once, few or many, or leave the size out.

v_call	clone_size	j_call	d_call	cdr3_aa	cdr3_nt
TRBV5-1	many	TRBJ2-1	.	CASSFSRVDNEQFF	TGCGCCAGCAGCTTTAGTAGGGTCGACAATGAGCAGTTCTTC
TRBV5-6	.	TRBJ2-3	.	CASREETGFPDTQYF	TGTGCCTCCCGTGAGGAGACTGGGTTTCCAGATACGCAGTATTTT
TRBV20-1	many	TRBJ1-2	.	CSGPRDRNYGYTF	TGCAGTGGCCCACGCGACCGTAACTATGGCTACACCTTC
TRBV5-1	many	TRBJ2-5	.	CASSLGSQNQETQYF	TGCGCCAGCAGCTTGGGTTCCCAGAACCAAGAGACCCAGTACTTC
TRBV5-5	few	TRBJ1-1	TRBD1	CASSQGQGAGTEAFF	TGTGCCAGCAGCCAAGGACAGGGGGCCGGCACTGAAGCTTTCTTT
TRBV2	.	TRBJ2-3	TRBD2	CASSEGGLSDTQYF	TGTGCCAGCAGTGAAGGGGGACTATCAGATACGCAGTATTTT
TRBV5-1	few	TRBJ1-2	.	CASSYDSLYGYTF	TGCGCCAGCAGCTACGACAGCCTCTATGGCTACACCTTC
TRBV10-3	few	TRBJ1-2	TRBD1	CAITPTGEVSGYTF	TGTGCCATCACCCCTACAGGGGAGGTCTCTGGCTACACCTTC
TRBV5-1	many	TRBJ1-2	.	CASRETGRYGYTF	TGCGCCAGCAGAGAAACCGGGAGATATGGCTACACCTTC
TRBV20-1	many	TRBJ2-7	.	CSASITGQALNYEQYF	TGCAGTGCTAGTATTACGGGGCAGGCCCTTAATTACGAGCAGTACTTC
TRBV5-1	many	TRBJ1-2	.	CASSPIGTGHDFYGYTF	TGCGCCAGCAGCCCAATAGGAACAGGGCACGATTTCTATGGCTACACCTTC